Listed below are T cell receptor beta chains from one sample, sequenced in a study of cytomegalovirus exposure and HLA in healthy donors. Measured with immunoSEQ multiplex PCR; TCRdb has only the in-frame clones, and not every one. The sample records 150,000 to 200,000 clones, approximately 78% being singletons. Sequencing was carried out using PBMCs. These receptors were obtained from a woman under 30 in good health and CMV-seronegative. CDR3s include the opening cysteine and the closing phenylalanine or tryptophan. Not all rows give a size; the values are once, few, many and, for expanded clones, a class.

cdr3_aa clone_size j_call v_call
CASSQDSRERFF . TRBJ2-1 TRBV14
CASREAGVPAYEQYF . TRBJ2-7 TRBV6-1
CASSLGLQETQYF . TRBJ2-5 TRBV7-9
CASSEFRLASSYEQYF . TRBJ2-7 TRBV10-1
CASGLGGDGYTF . TRBJ1-2 TRBV12-5
CASSLIQGKASYEQYF . TRBJ2-7 TRBV5-1
CASSGGLAGHEQYF . TRBJ2-7 TRBV27
CASSQDYRANGEEQFF . TRBJ2-1 TRBV4-1
CASSEDPLIWTSGTTDTQYF . TRBJ2-3 TRBV2
CASKVPGQGNTGELFF once TRBJ2-2 TRBV5-1
CASSDQYEQYF once TRBJ2-7 TRBV6-1
CASSLGTGTSF . TRBJ2-7 TRBV5-4
CASSQESGGYYEQYF few TRBJ2-7 TRBV14
CASSLGGVSEKLFF . TRBJ1-4 TRBV11-2
CATSRDDMGGDEQFF . TRBJ2-1 TRBV15
CASSSSGGLINQPQHF . TRBJ1-5 TRBV27
CASSEAEGANEKLFF . TRBJ1-4 TRBV6-1
CASSYGDSVGEAFF . TRBJ1-1 TRBV7-9
CASSISPGVEQFF few TRBJ2-1 TRBV28
CASSLASQTYEQYF once TRBJ2-7 TRBV5-1
CASSPGQAYEQYF . TRBJ2-7 TRBV19
CASSRATANTEAFF . TRBJ1-1 TRBV18
CASSEGDTEAFF few TRBJ1-1 TRBV9
CASSSPPGQGQLHTEAFF . TRBJ1-1 TRBV19
CASSQESLAGANTGELFF . TRBJ2-2 TRBV4-2
CASQQGAYTEAFF . TRBJ1-1 TRBV10-1
CASSYSDSLNEKLFF few TRBJ1-4 TRBV6-5